This TCR beta chain was retrieved from a study of shared clonotypes between healthy human individuals (dated by TCRdb to between 2020 and 2021). Background on the whole study: A couple of women and a few men aged 18 to 49 years were included in the cohort. Blood TCR repertoires of a handful of healthy adults were deeply sequenced to estimate repertoire size and the extent of clonotype sharing between individuals. To increase sequencing depth and limit assay-specific biases, different laboratories used diverse techniques to prepare libraries and sequence TCR repertoires. Between about 0.94 and 8.9 billion PBMCs per donor were obtained by leukapheresis. Overall results and qualifications from the work: Pairwise subsampling indicated that sequencing depth was expected to affect the degree of clonotype sharing among donors. Sampling was limited to blood, and TCR repertoires in tissue likely differ from TCR repertoires in blood. Because the study included only a small number of donors, the genetic and exposure-history diversity represented was limited.

Using the deep immunoSEQ assay, TCR CDR3 regions were amplified from genomic DNA by multiplex PCR. For each cell subset, the extracted genomic DNA was distributed evenly across all wells of several immunoSEQ 96-well plates, and each plate served as one replicate. For unsorted PBMC, each replicate PCR was loaded with roughly 330 ng genomic DNA, equivalent to 25,000 to 35,000 T cell genomes. Ten immunoSEQ deep assay plates were used to sequence unsorted PBMC genomic DNA. Purified libraries were measured with a Qubit 3.0 fluorometer, size-checked on a Bioanalyzer 2100, and measured again with the KAPA Library Quantification kit. Every immunoSEQ 96-well plate was sequenced on a separate single-read 150-cycle Illumina NextSeq 550 flow cell. The published analysis was carried out like this. Because only junctional sequences without quality scores were contained in the immunoSEQ output, filtering matching that applied to full-length reads could not be performed. Sequences were annotated with PyIR, a Python wrapper for IgBLAST v1.9, and V/J genes and CDR3 were assigned using IMGT germline references. Reads with weak V/J assignments (E-value above 1e-6), missing CDR3, stop codons, out-of-frame junctions, or ambiguous translated residues were removed. V3J clonotypes were defined by identical inferred V gene, J gene, and CDR3 amino acid sequence. Percentage overlap between repertoires was computed as shared unique clonotypes divided by the size of the smaller repertoire. Richness of each repertoire was evaluated using RTK rarefaction, the Chao1 estimator, and Recon v2.1 estimates of unobserved clonotypes. TCRdb stores this immuneACCESS table with in-frame sequences only. Part of the clones is absent; in the studies checked, under half of the shortfall reflects unresolved V genes, and no reason is known for the rest. The V and J calls and clone size are taken from that table; D and trimming were inferred from the DNA. This sample comprises 490,000 or so clones, 65% to 80% of them detected only once. Of the sample, 9.5% to 15% is held by the ten largest clones.

Based on the germline V gene (reference sequence), the CDR1 and CDR2 sequences are MNHEY and SMNVEV. Including the terminal cysteine and phenylalanine, the CDR3 comprises 14 residues. Of all the DNA, just the CDR3 is kept, 42 bases in frame from base 1. The V end loses 5 bases and the J end loses 0 bases, and a stretch of 5 bases separates them. This clone occurred a few times. Its antigen specificity is not known. No clone much larger than this one lies a single base away; base qualities are absent. Donors were healthy HIV-negative adults with no recently reported acute infections or vaccinations. Every donor was a Caucasian adult living in Nashville, Tennessee, USA. In the unsorted samples, 90 million or so PBMCs were counted, and genomic DNA was extracted using the QIAamp DNA Blood Mini kit. After blood collection by leukapheresis, PBMCs were isolated using Ficoll-Histopaque density gradient centrifugation and then cryopreserved in the vapor phase of liquid nitrogen.

The source is a woman aged 40 to 49 in good health. Some clones in this sample may be carry-over from other donors' samples. Specimen: PBMCs. The sequence joins TRBV27 to TRBJ1-6; the D gene is unclear. The nucleotide sequence is TGTGCCAGCAGTGCCGGCTCCTATAATTCACCCCTCCACTTT. Its protein is CASSAGSYNSPLHF.